A single sample is the source of the 9 T cell receptor beta chains below, sequenced in a study of blood T cell repertoires in COVID-19. Using immunoSEQ multiplex PCR, the repertoire was profiled, and TCRdb retains in-frame clones only, with some absent. The top ten hold roughly 3.2% of the sample, which has some 530,000 clones, around 85% seen once. The material sequenced was peripheral blood. The source is a human donor in a cohort sampled during active COVID-19.

The V call is TRBV7-9, the J call TRBJ2-7; D unresolved. Germline V gene data show CDR1 as SEHNR and CDR2 as FQNEAQ (reference sequence). The CDR3 covers 17 residues. The germline V and J ends were trimmed by 1 base and 3 bases, with 19 bases remaining between them. This CDR3 reads CASSLVYGSELSYEQYF. The CDR3 DNA is TGTGCCAGCAGCTTAGTCTACGGGTCAGAACTTAGCTACGAGCAGTACTTC. Full variable domain (missing parts from reference TRBV7-9 and TRBJ2-7): DTGVSQNPRHKITKRGQNVTFRCDPISEHNRLYWYRQTLGQGPEFLTYFQNEAQLEKSRLLSDRFSAERPKGSFSTLEIQRTEQGDSAMYLCASSLVYGSELSYEQYFGPGTRLTVT.

The chain recombines TRBV5-4 with TRBJ1-2; 7 nucleotides align to TRBD1. The trim removed 4 bases at V and 0 bases at J, leaving 9 bases unmatched. Looked up from germline, CDR1 is SGHNT and CDR2 is YYREEE (reference sequence). This CDR3 is 16 amino acids long. CDR3 protein: CASSPKGARTNYGYTF. CDR3 DNA: TGTGCCAGCAGCCCCAAGGGGGCCCGGACTAACTATGGCTACACCTTC. The variable domain in full, with the rest retrieved from reference TRBV5-4 and TRBJ1-2, is ETGVTQSPTHLIKTRGQQVTLRCSSQSGHNTVSWYQQALGQGPQFIFQYYREEENGRGNFPPRFSGLQFPNYSSELNVNALELDDSALYLCASSPKGARTNYGYTFGSGTRLTVV.

This sequence joins TRBV19 and TRBJ2-1, with TRBD1 matching 8 bases. V trimming: 3 bases; J trimming: 5 bases; junction bases outside the gene matches: 6. CDR3 length equals 15 residues. Germline V gene sequence: CDR1 LNHDA, CDR2 SQIVND (reference sequence). The CDR3 spells CASSMWDRKNNEQFF. The CDR3 coding sequence is TGTGCCAGTAGTATGTGGGACAGGAAAAACAATGAGCAGTTCTTC.

This clone was recorded many times. The chain employs TRBV4-3 and TRBJ1-1, with 7 positions matching TRBD1. The CDR3 is made up of 18 amino acids. V shed 2 bases, J shed 0 bases, and the junction held 12 bases outside the gene matches. Germline lookup yields CDR1 LGHNA and CDR2 YSLEER. The DNA for the CDR3 is TGCGCCAGCAGCCAATGGGTTACAGGGGAATGGTTGAACACTGAAGCTTTCTTT. Its translation is CASSQWVTGEWLNTEAFF.

This chain links TRBV19 with TRBJ1-3, with D perhaps TRBD1 (6 bases). The CDR3 is 14 amino acids. Trimming stripped 6 bases from V and 0 bases from J, with 9 bases between. The V gene's germline CDR1 is LNHDA and CDR2 SQIVND (reference sequence). CDR3 in DNA: TGTGCCAGTAGCAAACAGGGCTCTGGAAACACCATATATTTT. Translated: CASSKQGSGNTIYF.

The chain combines TRBV7-2 with TRBJ2-7; 7 bases fit TRBD2. After removal of 1 base from V and 0 bases from J, the junction contained 15 bases not matched to a gene. The CDR3 spans 19 residues. Germline loops: CDR1 SGHTA, CDR2 FQGNSA. The CDR3 reads CASSLGDGLAVKSSYEQYF. CDR3 nucleotide sequence: TGTGCCAGCAGCTTAGGGGACGGGCTAGCGGTAAAGAGCTCCTACGAGCAGTACTTC. Full variable domain (rest looked up from reference TRBV7-2 and TRBJ2-7): GAGVSQSPSNKVTEKGKDVELRCDPISGHTALYWYRQSLGQGLEFLIYFQGNSAPDKSGLPSDRFSAERTGGSVSTLTIQRTQQEDSAVYLCASSLGDGLAVKSSYEQYFGPGTRLTVT.

This clone was counted once. The rearrangement uses TRBV28 and TRBJ2-1; possible D gene TRBD2, 6 bases. This CDR3 has 13 residues. V lost 2 bases, J lost 8 bases, and 10 bases lay in between. Looked up from germline, CDR1 is MDHEN and CDR2 is SYDVKM. DNA of the CDR3: TGTGCCAGCAGTTTACCAACGGGGGATGAGCAGTTCTTC. Its translation: CASSLPTGDEQFF.

This clone has a handful of counts. Distinct nucleotide sequences in the sample also encode this CDR3. This CDR3 reads CASSRQSYEQYF. In DNA, the CDR3 is TGTGCCAGCAGTAGACAGTCCTACGAGCAGTACTTC. The V call is TRBV2, the J call TRBJ2-7; perhaps TRBD1 as D (5 bases). The germline V and J ends were trimmed by 5 bases and 1 base, with 6 bases remaining between them. Germline lookup yields CDR1 SNHLY and CDR2 FYNNEI. The CDR3 spans 12 residues.

The chain carries TRBV3-1 (or the pseudogene TRBV3-2) and TRBJ1-2; the match to TRBD1 covers 12 bases. The CDR3 runs to 15 residues. V was pared by 4 bases and J by 8 bases, with 8 bases of the junction left unmatched. The germline V gene encodes CDR1 LGHDT and CDR2 YNNKEL (reference sequence). CDR3 DNA: TGTGCCAGCAGCCGAGGGACAGGGGGCGCAGAAGGCTACACCTTC. Its protein product is CASSRGTGGAEGYTF.